A selection of T cell receptor beta chains follows, all from one sample in a study of Ad26.COV2.S vaccination and SARS-CoV-2 variants. Only in-frame clones appear in the TCRdb table, and some are missing; sequencing was by immunoSEQ multiplex PCR. Of about 680,000 clones in the sample, around 92% were seen once. This specimen consisted of peripheral blood, obtained in a trial of Ad26.COV2.S vaccine versus placebo. The source of these receptors is a person between 18 and 65 years old who received the Ad26.COV2.S COVID-19 vaccine or a placebo. Both conserved end residues are part of each CDR3. Each record gives: V gene, J gene, clone size, D gene, CDR3 protein, CDR3 DNA. The D gene is left open where the match is weak. Clone size is not always given. Where it is, it says once, few, many or a class for expanded clones.

TRBV6-5,TRBJ1-2,-,-,CASSYSQGPSPGGYTF,TGTGCCAGCAGTTACTCCCAGGGACCAAGTCCTGGGGGCTACACCTTC
TRBV7-8,TRBJ1-6,-,-,CASSHTAAVSNSPLHF,TGTGCCAGCAGCCATACGGCGGCAGTATCTAATTCACCCCTCCACTTT
TRBV5-1,TRBJ2-1,-,TRBD2,CASSLRPPGLDNEQFF,TGCGCCAGCAGCTTGCGACCTCCGGGACTAGACAATGAGCAGTTCTTC
TRBV7-9,TRBJ2-3,-,TRBD2,CASSLEREGHTQYF,TGTGCCAGCAGCTTAGAACGGGAGGGTCATACGCAGTATTTT
TRBV29-1,TRBJ2-1,-,TRBD2,CSVEGGSGGSNEQFF,TGCAGCGTTGAAGGCGGGTCGGGAGGGTCCAATGAGCAGTTCTTC
TRBV7-3,TRBJ2-5,-,TRBD2,CASSTQAGQETQYF,TGTGCCAGCAGCACGCAAGCGGGGCAAGAGACCCAGTACTTC
TRBV12-3/TRBV12-4,TRBJ1-2,-,-,CASSRSRDGYTF,TGTGCCAGCAGCAGGAGCCGTGACGGCTACACCTTC
TRBV11-2,TRBJ2-1,once,-,CASSLVAREQFF,TGTGCCAGCAGCTTAGTGGCTAGGGAGCAGTTCTTC
TRBV5-5,TRBJ1-1,-,-,CASSLAADRGTEAFF,TGTGCCAGCAGCTTGGCAGCGGACCGCGGGACTGAAGCTTTCTTT
TRBV6-5,TRBJ2-7,-,TRBD1,CASVDRDRGYEQYF,TGTGCCAGCGTTGACCGGGACAGGGGATACGAGCAGTACTTC
TRBV10-3,TRBJ1-3,-,-,CATLETVSTGNTIYF,TGTGCCACCCTGGAAACCGTATCCACTGGAAACACCATATATTTT
TRBV6-6,TRBJ1-1,few,-,CASKEGAGKAFF,TGTGCCAGCAAGGAGGGCGCGGGGAAAGCTTTCTTT
TRBV15,TRBJ2-2,-,TRBD2,CATSPRTSGRVGELFF,TGTGCCACCAGCCCTAGGACTAGCGGGAGGGTCGGGGAGCTGTTTTTT
TRBV5-1,TRBJ2-5,-,-,CASSLGWGPRPSETQYF,TGCGCCAGCAGCTTGGGTTGGGGGCCTCGGCCCTCAGAGACCCAGTACTTC
TRBV7-2,TRBJ1-1,-,-,CASSYYSEAFF,TGTGCCAGCAGCTATTACTCTGAAGCTTTCTTT
TRBV18,TRBJ2-2,-,-,CASSPRSLLNTGELFF,TGTGCCAGCTCACCAAGGTCCCTACTTAACACCGGGGAGCTGTTTTTT
TRBV2,TRBJ2-7,many,TRBD1,CASRDRENNEQYF,TGTGCCAGCCGAGACAGGGAGAATAACGAGCAGTACTTC
TRBV10-2,TRBJ2-3,-,-,CASSGRTMRADTQYF,TGCGCCAGCAGTGGCAGGACTATGCGGGCAGATACGCAGTATTTT
TRBV5-4,TRBJ1-2,-,-,CASSLGQTVSGYTF,TGTGCCAGCAGCTTGGGGCAGACGGTATCGGGCTACACCTTC
TRBV6-5,TRBJ1-2,-,-,CASSPTGRVGYTF,TGTGCCAGCAGTCCAACAGGGAGGGTTGGCTACACCTTC
TRBV30,TRBJ1-5,-,TRBD1,CAWSLQGVQPQHF,TGTGCCTGGAGTTTACAGGGGGTTCAGCCCCAGCATTTT
TRBV2,TRBJ2-1,-,TRBD2,CASSSGTSGIIEQFF,TGTGCCAGCAGCTCCGGGACTAGCGGGATTATTGAGCAGTTCTTC
TRBV5-1,TRBJ1-4,-,-,CASSLVGRGEKLFF,TGCGCCAGCAGCTTGGTCGGCAGGGGCGAAAAACTGTTTTTT
TRBV29-1,TRBJ2-2,-,-,CSVGTELNTGELFF,TGCAGCGTAGGGACGGAGTTGAACACCGGGGAGCTGTTTTTT
TRBV6-5,TRBJ1-1,-,-,CATAGVEVNTEAFF,TGTGCCACCGCAGGGGTGGAAGTGAACACTGAAGCTTTCTTT
TRBV29-1,TRBJ1-5,few,-,CSATNSSNQPQHF,TGCAGCGCGACAAACAGTAGCAATCAGCCCCAGCATTTT
TRBV3-1/TRBV3-2,TRBJ1-2,few,-,CASSHEGNYGYTF,TGTGCCAGCAGCCATGAGGGAAACTATGGCTACACCTTC
TRBV11-3,TRBJ2-7,-,-,CASSPGQGRSYEQYF,TGTGCCAGCAGCCCAGGGCAGGGACGCAGCTACGAGCAGTACTTC
TRBV19,TRBJ2-4,-,-,CASSIGGLAKNIQYF,TGTGCCAGTAGTATAGGAGGGTTGGCCAAAAACATTCAGTACTTC
TRBV7-6,TRBJ2-1,-,-,CASSPGLLFPYEQFF,TGTGCCAGCAGTCCCGGACTACTTTTTCCGTATGAGCAGTTCTTC
TRBV18,TRBJ2-5,-,-,CASSPPVARGLGQYF,TGTGCCAGCTCACCACCGGTCGCCCGGGGCTTGGGCCAGTACTTC
TRBV5-4,TRBJ2-5,-,-,CASSYGQQETQYF,TGTGCCAGCAGCTATGGACAGCAAGAGACCCAGTACTTC
TRBV4-3,TRBJ2-5,-,TRBD1,CASSQDSRTGRGETQYF,TGCGCCAGCAGCCAAGATTCGAGGACAGGGAGAGGGGAGACCCAGTACTTC
TRBV30,TRBJ1-1,few,-,CAWSVRRTTEAFF,TGTGCCTGGAGTGTCAGGAGGACCACTGAAGCTTTCTTT